This TCR beta chain was sequenced in a study of response to subunit inactivated influenza vaccine. General study points: With each seasonal influenza vaccination, the authors suggested, few new T cells are recruited.

This CDR3 is 13 amino acids long. V was pared by 1 base and J by 5 bases, with 8 bases between. Germline CDR1 and CDR2: SGHAT and FQNNGV. The table lists this clonotype with many counts. The antigen is unknown. MiXCR, run by TCRdb on the RT-PCR reads, gives a single entry per CDR3 protein. The table shows hundreds of thousands of distinct CDR3 sequences, with 15% to 18% occurring only once. Sequenced here: PBMCs from blood, sampled roughly 13 days after vaccination. This chain connects TRBV11-2 to TRBJ2-5; the D gene is possibly TRBD2 (5 bases). This TCR was sampled from a man between 45 and 60 years old who received an inactivated influenza vaccine. The CDR3 here is CASSLVGSETQYF. The CDR3 bases are TGTGCCAGCAGCTTAGTTGGGAGCGAGACCCAGTACTTC.